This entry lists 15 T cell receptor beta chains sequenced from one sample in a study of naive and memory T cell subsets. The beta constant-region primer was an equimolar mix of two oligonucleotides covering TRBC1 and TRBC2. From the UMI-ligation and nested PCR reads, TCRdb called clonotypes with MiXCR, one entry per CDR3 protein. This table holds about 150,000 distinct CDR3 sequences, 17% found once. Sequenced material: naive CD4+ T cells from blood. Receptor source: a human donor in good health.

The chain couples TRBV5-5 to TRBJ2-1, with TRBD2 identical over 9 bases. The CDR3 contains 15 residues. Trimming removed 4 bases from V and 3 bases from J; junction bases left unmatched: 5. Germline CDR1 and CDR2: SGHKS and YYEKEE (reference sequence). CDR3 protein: CASSPWTSDYNEQFF. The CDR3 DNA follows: TGTGCCAGCAGCCCCTGGACTAGCGACTACAATGAGCAGTTCTTC.

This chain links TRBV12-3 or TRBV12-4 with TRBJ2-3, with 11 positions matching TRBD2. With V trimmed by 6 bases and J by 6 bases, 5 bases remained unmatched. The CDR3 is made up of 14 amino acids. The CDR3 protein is CASSPSGRSDTQYF. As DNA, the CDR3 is TGTGCCAGCAGCCCTAGCGGGAGGTCGGATACGCAGTATTTT.

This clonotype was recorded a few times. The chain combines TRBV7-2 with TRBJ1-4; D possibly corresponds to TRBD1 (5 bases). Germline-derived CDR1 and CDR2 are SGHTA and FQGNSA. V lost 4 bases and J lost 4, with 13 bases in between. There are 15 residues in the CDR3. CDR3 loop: CASSSRDGFNEKLFF. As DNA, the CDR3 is TGTGCCAGCAGCTCCCGGGACGGCTTTAATGAAAAACTGTTTTTT.

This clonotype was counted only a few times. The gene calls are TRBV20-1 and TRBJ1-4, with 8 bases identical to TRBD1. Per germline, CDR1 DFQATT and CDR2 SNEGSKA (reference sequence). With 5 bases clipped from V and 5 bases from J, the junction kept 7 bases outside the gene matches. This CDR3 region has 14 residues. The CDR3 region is CSAYRQGQNEKLFF. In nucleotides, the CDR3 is TGCAGTGCTTACAGACAGGGGCAGAATGAAAAACTGTTTTTT.

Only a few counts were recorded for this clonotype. The CDR3 loop reads CASSSPGTYGYTF. DNA for the CDR3: TGTGCCAGCAGTTCCCCGGGCACCTATGGCTACACCTTC. The chain uses TRBV6-5 and TRBJ1-2; D gene ambiguous. Trimming left V 4 bases short and J 4 bases short, with 10 bases between. Germline V gives CDR1 MNHEY, CDR2 SVGAGI. This CDR3 is built from 13 residues.

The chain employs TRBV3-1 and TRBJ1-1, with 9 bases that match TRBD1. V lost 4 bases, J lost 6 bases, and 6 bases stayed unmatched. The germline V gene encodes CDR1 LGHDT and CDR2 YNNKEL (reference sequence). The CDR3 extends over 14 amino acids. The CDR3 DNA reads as TGTGCCAGCAGCCCTCTAGACAGGGGGGCTGAAGCTTTCTTT. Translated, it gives CASSPLDRGAEAFF.

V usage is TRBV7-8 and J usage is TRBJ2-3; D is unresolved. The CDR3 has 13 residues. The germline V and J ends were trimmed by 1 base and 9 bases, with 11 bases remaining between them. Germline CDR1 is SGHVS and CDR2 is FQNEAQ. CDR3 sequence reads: CASSLGELRTQYF. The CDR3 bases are TGTGCCAGCAGCTTAGGAGAGCTAAGGACGCAGTATTTT.

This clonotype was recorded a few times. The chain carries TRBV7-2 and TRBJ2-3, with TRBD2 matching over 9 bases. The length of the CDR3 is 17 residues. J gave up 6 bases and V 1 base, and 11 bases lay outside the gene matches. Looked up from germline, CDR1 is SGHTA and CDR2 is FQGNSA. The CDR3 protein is CASSLGAGIAGADTQYF. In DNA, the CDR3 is TGTGCCAGCAGCTTAGGTGCGGGGATAGCGGGAGCGGATACGCAGTATTTT.

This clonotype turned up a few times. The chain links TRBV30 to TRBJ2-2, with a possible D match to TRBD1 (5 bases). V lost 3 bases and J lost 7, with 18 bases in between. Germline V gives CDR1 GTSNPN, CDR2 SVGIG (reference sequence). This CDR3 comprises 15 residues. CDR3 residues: CAWSRRQGTGGELFF. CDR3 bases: TGTGCCTGGAGCCGCCGGCAGGGTACGGGCGGGGAGCTGTTTTTT. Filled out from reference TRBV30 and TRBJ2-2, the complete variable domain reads SQTIHQWPATLVQPVGSPLSLECTVEGTSNPNLYWYRQAAGRGLQLLFYSVGIGQISSEVPQNLSASRPQDRQFILSSKKLLLSDSGFYLCAWSRRQGTGGELFFGEGSRLTVL.

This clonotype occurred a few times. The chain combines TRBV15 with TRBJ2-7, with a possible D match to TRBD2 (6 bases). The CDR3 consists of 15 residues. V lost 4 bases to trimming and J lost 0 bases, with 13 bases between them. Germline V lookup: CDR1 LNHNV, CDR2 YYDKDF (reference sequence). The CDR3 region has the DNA TGTGCCACCAGCACAGCCGGGACTTCCTCCTACGAGCAGTACTTC. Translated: CATSTAGTSSYEQYF.

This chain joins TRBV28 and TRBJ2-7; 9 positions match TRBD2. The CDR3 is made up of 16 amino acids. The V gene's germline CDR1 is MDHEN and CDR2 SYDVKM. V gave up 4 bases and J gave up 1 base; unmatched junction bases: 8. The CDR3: CASSSTGTSLSYEQYF. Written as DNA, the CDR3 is TGTGCCAGCAGTTCGACCGGGACTAGCTTGTCCTACGAGCAGTACTTC.

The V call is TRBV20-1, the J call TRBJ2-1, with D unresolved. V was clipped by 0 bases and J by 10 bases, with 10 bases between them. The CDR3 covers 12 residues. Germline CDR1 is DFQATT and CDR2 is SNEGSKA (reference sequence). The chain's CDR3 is CSARDRTPEQFF. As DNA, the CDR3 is TGCAGTGCTAGAGATCGGACCCCGGAGCAGTTCTTC.

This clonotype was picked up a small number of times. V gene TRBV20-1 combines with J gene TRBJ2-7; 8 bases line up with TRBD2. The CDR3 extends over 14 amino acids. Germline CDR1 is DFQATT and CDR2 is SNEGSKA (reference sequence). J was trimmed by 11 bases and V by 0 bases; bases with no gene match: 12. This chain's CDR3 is CSARDLTGGDLEYF. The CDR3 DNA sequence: TGCAGTGCTAGAGATCTAACGGGAGGGGACTTGGAGTACTTC.

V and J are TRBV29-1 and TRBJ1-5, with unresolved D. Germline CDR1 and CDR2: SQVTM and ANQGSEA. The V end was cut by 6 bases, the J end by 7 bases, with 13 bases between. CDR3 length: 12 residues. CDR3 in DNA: TGCAGCGTGGGCCGGAGCGGCCAGCCCCAGCATTTT. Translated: CSVGRSGQPQHF. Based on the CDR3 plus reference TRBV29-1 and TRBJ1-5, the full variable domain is SAVISQKPSRDICQRGTSLTIQCQVDSQVTMMFWYRQQPGQSLTLIATANQGSEATYESGFVIDKFPISRPNLTFSTLTVSNMSPEDSSIYLCSVGRSGQPQHFGDGTRLSIL.

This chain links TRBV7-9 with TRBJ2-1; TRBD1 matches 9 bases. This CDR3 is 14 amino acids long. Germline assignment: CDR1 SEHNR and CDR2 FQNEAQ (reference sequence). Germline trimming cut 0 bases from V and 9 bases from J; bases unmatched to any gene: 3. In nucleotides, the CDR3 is TGTGCCAGCAGCTTAGCCGGGACAGGGCCTGAGCAGTTCTTC. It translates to CASSLAGTGPEQFF.